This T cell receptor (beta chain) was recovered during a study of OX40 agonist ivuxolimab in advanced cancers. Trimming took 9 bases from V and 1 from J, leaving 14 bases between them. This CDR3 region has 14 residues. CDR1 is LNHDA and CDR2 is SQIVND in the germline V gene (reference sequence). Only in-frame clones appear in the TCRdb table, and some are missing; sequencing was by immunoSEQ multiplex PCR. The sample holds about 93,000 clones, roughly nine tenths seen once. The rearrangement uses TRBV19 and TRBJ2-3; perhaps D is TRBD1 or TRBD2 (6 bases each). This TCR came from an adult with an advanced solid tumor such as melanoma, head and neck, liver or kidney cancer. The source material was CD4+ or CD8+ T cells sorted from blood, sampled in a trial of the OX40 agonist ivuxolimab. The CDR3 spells CASGGGIGTDTQYF. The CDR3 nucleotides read TGTGCCAGCGGAGGGGGGATAGGCACAGATACGCAGTATTTT.